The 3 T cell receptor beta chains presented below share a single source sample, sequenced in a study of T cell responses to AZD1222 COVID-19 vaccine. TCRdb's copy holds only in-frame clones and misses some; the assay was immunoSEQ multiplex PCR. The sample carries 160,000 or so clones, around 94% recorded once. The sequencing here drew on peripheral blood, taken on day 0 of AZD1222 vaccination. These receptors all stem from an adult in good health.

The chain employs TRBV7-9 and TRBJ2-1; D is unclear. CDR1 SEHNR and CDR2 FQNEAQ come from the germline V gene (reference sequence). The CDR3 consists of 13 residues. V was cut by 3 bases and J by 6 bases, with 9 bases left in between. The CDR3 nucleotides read TGTGCCAGCAGCTTTTTTCACCTCAATGAGCAGTTCTTC. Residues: CASSFFHLNEQFF.

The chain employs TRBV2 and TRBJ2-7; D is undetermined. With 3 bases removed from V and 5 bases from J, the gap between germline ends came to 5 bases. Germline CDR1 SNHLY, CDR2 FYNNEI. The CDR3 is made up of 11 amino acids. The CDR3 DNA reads TGTGCCAGCAGTGACCAACACGAGCAGTACTTC. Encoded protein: CASSDQHEQYF.

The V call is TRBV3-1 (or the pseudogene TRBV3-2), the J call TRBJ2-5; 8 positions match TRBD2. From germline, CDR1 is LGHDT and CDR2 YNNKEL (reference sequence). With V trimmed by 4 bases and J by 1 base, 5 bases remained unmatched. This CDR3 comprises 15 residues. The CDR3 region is CASSPSGGPQETQYF. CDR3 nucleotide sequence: TGTGCCAGCAGCCCCTCGGGGGGGCCCCAAGAGACCCAGTACTTC.